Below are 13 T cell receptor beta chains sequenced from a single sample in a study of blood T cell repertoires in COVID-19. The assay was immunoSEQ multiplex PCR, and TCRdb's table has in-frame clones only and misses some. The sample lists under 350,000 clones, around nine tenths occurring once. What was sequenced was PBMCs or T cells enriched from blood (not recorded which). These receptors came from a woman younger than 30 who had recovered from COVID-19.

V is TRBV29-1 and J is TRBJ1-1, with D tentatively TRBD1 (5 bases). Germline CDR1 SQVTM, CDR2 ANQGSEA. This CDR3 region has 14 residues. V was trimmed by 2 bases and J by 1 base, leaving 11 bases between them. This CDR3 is CSVESRQTNTEAFF. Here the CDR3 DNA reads TGCAGCGTTGAATCCAGACAGACGAACACTGAAGCTTTCTTT.

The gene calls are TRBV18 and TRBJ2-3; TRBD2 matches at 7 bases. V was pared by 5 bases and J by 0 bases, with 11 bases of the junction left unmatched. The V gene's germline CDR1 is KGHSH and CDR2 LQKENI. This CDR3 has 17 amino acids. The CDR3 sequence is CASSAAGVTRSTDTQYF. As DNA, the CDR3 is TGTGCCAGCTCAGCTGCGGGGGTCACCCGGAGCACAGATACGCAGTATTTT.

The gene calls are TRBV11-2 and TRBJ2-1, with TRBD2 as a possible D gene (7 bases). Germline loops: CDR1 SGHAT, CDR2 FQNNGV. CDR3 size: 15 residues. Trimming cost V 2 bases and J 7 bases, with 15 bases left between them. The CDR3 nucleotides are TGTGCCAGCAGCTTATTGGTGGGGGGGCCGAATGAGCAGTTCTTC. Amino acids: CASSLLVGGPNEQFF.

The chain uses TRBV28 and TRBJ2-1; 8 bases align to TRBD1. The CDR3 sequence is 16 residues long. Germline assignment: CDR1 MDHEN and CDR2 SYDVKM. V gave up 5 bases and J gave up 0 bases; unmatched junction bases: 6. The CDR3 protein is CASSPGTGRSYNEQFF. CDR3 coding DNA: TGTGCCAGCAGTCCCGGGACAGGTCGCTCCTACAATGAGCAGTTCTTC.

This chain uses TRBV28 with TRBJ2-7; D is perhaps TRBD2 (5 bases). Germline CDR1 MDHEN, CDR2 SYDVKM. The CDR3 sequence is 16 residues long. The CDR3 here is CAIEGTNFYSSYEQYF. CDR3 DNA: TGTGCTATCGAGGGAACTAATTTCTATAGCTCCTACGAGCAGTACTTC.

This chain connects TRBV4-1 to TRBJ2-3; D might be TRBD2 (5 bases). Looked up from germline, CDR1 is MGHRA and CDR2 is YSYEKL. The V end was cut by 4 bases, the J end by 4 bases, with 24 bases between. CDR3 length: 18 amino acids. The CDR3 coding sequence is TGCGCCAGCAGCCGACAACCCGGGGTTACCCCCGAGGCAGATACGCAGTATTTT. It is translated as CASSRQPGVTPEADTQYF.

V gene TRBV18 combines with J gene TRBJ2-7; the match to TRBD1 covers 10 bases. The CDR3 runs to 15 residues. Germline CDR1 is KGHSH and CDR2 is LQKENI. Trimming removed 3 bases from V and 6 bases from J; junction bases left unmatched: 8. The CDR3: CASSPLIDRGREQYF. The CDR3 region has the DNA TGTGCCAGCTCACCGCTAATTGACAGGGGGCGCGAGCAGTACTTC.

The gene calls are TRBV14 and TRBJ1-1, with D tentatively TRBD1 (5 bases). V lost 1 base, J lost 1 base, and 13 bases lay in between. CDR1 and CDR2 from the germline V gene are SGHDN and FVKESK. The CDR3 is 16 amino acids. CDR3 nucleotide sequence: TGTGCCAGCAGCCAAGGATGGCGGGGCGGGAACACTGAAGCTTTCTTT. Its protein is CASSQGWRGGNTEAFF.

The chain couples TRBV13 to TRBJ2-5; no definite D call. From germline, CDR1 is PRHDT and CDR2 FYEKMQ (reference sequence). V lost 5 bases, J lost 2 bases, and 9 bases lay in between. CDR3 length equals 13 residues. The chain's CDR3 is CASSPGNQETQYF. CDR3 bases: TGTGCCAGCAGCCCGGGTAATCAAGAGACCCAGTACTTC.

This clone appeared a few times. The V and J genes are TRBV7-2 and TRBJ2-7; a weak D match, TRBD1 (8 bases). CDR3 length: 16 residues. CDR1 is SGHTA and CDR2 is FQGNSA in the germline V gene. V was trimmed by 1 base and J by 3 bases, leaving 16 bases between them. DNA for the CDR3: TGTGCCAGCAGCTTAGGGGAGGGACAGGCAAACTACGAGCAGTACTTC. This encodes CASSLGEGQANYEQYF.

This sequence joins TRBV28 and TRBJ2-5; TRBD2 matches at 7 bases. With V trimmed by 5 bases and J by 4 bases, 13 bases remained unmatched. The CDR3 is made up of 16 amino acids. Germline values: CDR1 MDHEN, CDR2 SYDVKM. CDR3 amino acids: CASSSGGVGGGETQYF. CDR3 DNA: TGTGCCAGCAGTAGTGGGGGGGTAGGTGGAGGAGAGACCCAGTACTTC.

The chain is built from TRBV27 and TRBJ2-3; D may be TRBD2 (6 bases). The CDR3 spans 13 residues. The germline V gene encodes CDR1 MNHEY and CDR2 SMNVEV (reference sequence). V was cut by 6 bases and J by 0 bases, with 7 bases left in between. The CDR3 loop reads CASRRDSTDTQYF. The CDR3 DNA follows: TGTGCCAGCAGGCGGGATAGCACAGATACGCAGTATTTT.

CDR3 amino acids: CASSFGAGGEEVHYTF. In DNA form, the CDR3 reads TGTGCCAGCAGCTTCGGGGCAGGGGGCGAAGAAGTTCACTACACCTTC. The rearrangement links TRBV7-2 to TRBJ1-2; 8 bases line up with TRBD1. Germline values: CDR1 SGHTA, CDR2 FQGNSA. Germline trimming cut 3 bases from V and 10 bases from J; bases unmatched to any gene: 16. The CDR3 extends over 16 amino acids. Filled out from reference TRBV7-2 and TRBJ1-2, the complete variable domain reads GAGVSQSPSNKVTEKGKDVELRCDPISGHTALYWYRQSLGQGLEFLIYFQGNSAPDKSGLPSDRFSAERTGGSVSTLTIQRTQQEDSAVYLCASSFGAGGEEVHYTFGSGTRLTVV.